The source of this TCR beta chain is a study of OX40 agonist ivuxolimab in advanced cancers. CDR3 length: 14 residues. The ends lost 6 bases at V and 2 bases at J; junction bases unmatched: 6. The germline V gene has CDR1 MDHEN and CDR2 SYDVKM. Profiling relied on immunoSEQ multiplex PCR, and the TCRdb table lists in-frame clones only, not all of them. The sample yields more than 65,000 clones, around 88% seen once. The clonotype was recovered from an adult with an advanced solid tumor such as melanoma, head and neck, liver or kidney cancer. Sample: CD4+ or CD8+ T cells sorted from blood, taken in a trial of the OX40 agonist ivuxolimab. The J gene is TRBJ2-7, the V gene TRBV28; 8 bases align to TRBD2. CDR3 sequence (DNA): TGTGCCAGCAGGAGATCGGGACTAGCCTACGAGCAGTACTTC. It yields the protein CASRRSGLAYEQYF.